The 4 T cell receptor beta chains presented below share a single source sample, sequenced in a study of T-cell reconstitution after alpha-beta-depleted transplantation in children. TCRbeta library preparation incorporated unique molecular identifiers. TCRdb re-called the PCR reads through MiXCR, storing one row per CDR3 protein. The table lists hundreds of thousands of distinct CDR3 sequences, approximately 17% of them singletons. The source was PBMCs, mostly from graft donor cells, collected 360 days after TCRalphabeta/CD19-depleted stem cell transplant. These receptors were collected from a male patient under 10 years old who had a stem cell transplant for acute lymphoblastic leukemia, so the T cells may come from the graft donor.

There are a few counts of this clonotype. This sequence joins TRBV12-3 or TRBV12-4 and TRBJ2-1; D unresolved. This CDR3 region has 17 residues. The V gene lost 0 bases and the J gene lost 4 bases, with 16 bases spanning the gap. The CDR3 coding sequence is TGTGCCAGCAGTTTAGCGCTTAGTCGGTCCGAATACAATGAGCAGTTCTTC. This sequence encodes CASSLALSRSEYNEQFF.

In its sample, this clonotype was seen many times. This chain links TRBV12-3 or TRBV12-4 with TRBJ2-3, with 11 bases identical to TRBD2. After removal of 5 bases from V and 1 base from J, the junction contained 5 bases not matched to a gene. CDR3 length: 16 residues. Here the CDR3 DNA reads TGTGCCAGCAGTGAAACGGGACTAGCGGGCACAGATACGCAGTATTTT. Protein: CASSETGLAGTDTQYF.

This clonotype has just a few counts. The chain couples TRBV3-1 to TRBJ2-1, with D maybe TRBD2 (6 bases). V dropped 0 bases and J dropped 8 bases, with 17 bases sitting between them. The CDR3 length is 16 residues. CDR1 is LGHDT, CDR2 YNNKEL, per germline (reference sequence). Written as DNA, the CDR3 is TGTGCCAGCAGCCAAGAAATGGGGGAGGTTATGGATGAGCAGTTCTTC. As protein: CASSQEMGEVMDEQFF.

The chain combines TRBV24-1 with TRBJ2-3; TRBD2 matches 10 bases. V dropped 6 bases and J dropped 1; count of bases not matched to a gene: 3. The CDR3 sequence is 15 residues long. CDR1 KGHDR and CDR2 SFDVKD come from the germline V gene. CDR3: CATSLGTSGTDTQYF. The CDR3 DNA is TGTGCCACCAGTCTCGGGACTAGCGGCACAGATACGCAGTATTTT.